This T cell receptor (beta chain) was profiled in a study of PD-1 blockade in classical Hodgkin lymphoma. Some clones are missing from TCRdb's copy, which holds only in-frame ones; the method was immunoSEQ multiplex PCR. The sample includes some 96,000 clones, about 93% of them seen just once. In the case of this clone: Its antigen remains unknown.

V was clipped by 10 bases and J by 3 bases, with 19 bases between them. The germline gives CDR1 LNHDA, CDR2 SQIVND (reference sequence). The CDR3 runs to 14 residues. Overall study findings and caveats: Healthy donors reportedly exceeded newly diagnosed patients in baseline TCR diversity. The CD4+ diversity rise by C4D1 was clearest in complete responders. The baseline diversity of complete responders showed similarity to that of newly diagnosed patients.

Sample time point: cycle 4 day 1 (C4D1), after five to seven weeks of nivolumab. Every patient had relapsed following autologous stem cell transplantation, and cohorts differed in brentuximab vedotin exposure. This TCR derives from a human donor with classical Hodgkin lymphoma. J is TRBJ2-7 and V is TRBV19, with D hard to call. The source was peripheral blood mononuclear cells (PBMCs), collected before the fourth cycle of nivolumab. The CDR3 loop reads CATSVGRTRYEQYF. CDR3 coding DNA: TGTGCCACTTCCGTGGGCCGTACCCGCTACGAGCAGTACTTC.